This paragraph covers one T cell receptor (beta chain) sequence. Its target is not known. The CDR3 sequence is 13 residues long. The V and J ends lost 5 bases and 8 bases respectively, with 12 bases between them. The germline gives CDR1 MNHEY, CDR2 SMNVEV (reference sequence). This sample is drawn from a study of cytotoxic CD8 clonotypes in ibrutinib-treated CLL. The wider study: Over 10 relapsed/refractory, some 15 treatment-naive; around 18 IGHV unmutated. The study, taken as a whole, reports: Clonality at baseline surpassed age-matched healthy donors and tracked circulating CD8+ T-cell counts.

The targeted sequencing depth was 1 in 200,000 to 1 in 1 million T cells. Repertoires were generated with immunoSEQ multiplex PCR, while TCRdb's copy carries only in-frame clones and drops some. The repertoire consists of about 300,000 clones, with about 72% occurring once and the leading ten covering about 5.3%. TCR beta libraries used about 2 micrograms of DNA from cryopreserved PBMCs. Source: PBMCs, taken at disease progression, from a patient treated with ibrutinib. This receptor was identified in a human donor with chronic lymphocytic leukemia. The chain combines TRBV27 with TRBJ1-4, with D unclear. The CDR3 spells CASSSGMREKLFF. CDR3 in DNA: TGTGCCAGCAGTAGCGGGATGAGGGAAAAACTGTTTTTT. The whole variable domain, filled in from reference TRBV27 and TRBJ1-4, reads EAQVTQNPRYLITVTGKKLTVTCSQNMNHEYMSWYRQDPGLGLRQIYYSMNVEVTDKGDVPEGYKVSRKEKRNFPLILESPSPNQTSLYFCASSSGMREKLFFGSGTQLSVL.